A single sample gave rise to the 21 T cell receptor beta chains below, sequenced in a study of T-cell memory formation after mild COVID-19. TCRdb re-analysed the 5' RACE reads in MiXCR, keeping a single row per CDR3 protein. The sample consists of a few hundred thousand distinct CDR3 sequences, approximately 15% of them appearing once. The sequenced sample consisted of PBMCs or a T cell subset sorted from them (not recorded which). The receptors derive from a man between 18 and 29 years old who had mild COVID-19 (a few samples of this study predate the infection). Cell type and time point are not known.

The rearrangement links TRBV6-1 to TRBJ2-7; D not certain. CDR3 size: 13 residues. Germline V gives CDR1 MNHNS, CDR2 SASEGT. V dropped 2 bases and J dropped 3 bases, with 8 bases sitting between them. CDR3 bases: TGTGCCAGCAGTGAACGGCTAGGCTACGAGCAGTACTTC. Protein product: CASSERLGYEQYF.

The chain uses TRBV4-3 and TRBJ1-4; perhaps TRBD1 as D (5 bases). Trimming shortened V by 0 bases and J by 4 bases, and 9 bases separated the two germline ends. The CDR3 has 15 residues. Germline assignment: CDR1 LGHNA and CDR2 YSLEER. CDR3 protein: CASSQEGTINEKLFF. The CDR3 DNA is TGCGCCAGCAGCCAAGAGGGGACGATTAATGAAAAACTGTTTTTT.

CDR3 nucleotide sequence: TGTGCCAGCAGCTTAGGGGGGTCCCTCGTCATGGGCTACACCTTC. It is translated as CASSLGGSLVMGYTF. The genes are TRBV25-1 and TRBJ1-2; maybe TRBD1 (6 bases). This CDR3 region has 15 residues. The V and J ends lost 6 bases and 8 bases respectively, with 22 bases between them. Germline V gene data show CDR1 as MGHDK and CDR2 as SYGVNS.

There are a few counts of this clonotype. The rearrangement joins TRBV5-1 to TRBJ1-1; 7 positions match TRBD1. CDR3 length: 15 residues. CDR1 SGHRS and CDR2 YFSETQ come from the germline V gene. The ends lost 0 bases at V and 4 bases at J; junction bases unmatched: 6. The CDR3 region has the DNA TGCGCCAGCAGCTTGGTCGGCCAGGGGGGCACTGAAGCTTTCTTT. Translated, it gives CASSLVGQGGTEAFF.

The CDR3 DNA follows: TGTGCCAGCAGCGTAGGGCAGCACTCCGGGGCCAACGTCCTGACTTTC. This translates into CASSVGQHSGANVLTF. The chain links TRBV9 to TRBJ2-6; D not resolved. In germline, CDR1 is SGDLS, CDR2 YYNGEE. The length of the CDR3 is 16 residues. V dropped 0 bases and J dropped 4 bases, with 11 bases sitting between them.

A few counts support this clonotype. The chain couples TRBV20-1 to TRBJ2-7, with a possible D match to TRBD1 (6 bases). Trimming shortened V by 5 bases and J by 6 bases, and 17 bases separated the two germline ends. CDR1 is DFQATT, CDR2 SNEGSKA, per germline (reference sequence). The CDR3 is made up of 13 amino acids. For the CDR3, the DNA is TGCAGTGCTCACAGGGTCCCGATGGGCGAGCAGTACTTC. It yields the protein CSAHRVPMGEQYF.

The V call is TRBV4-3, the J call TRBJ2-7; the D is unclear. The CDR3 is 13 amino acids. Trimming took 0 bases from V and 5 from J, leaving 8 bases between them. Germline V CDR1 and CDR2: LGHNA, YSLEER. CDR3 sequence (DNA): TGCGCCAGCAGCCAAGATCAGCGAAACGAGCAGTACTTC. This gives the protein CASSQDQRNEQYF.

V is TRBV29-1 and J is TRBJ1-1; a weak D match, TRBD1 (5 bases). The CDR3 extends over 11 amino acids. V gave up 7 bases and J gave up 1 base, with 7 bases separating them. Germline CDR1 and CDR2: SQVTM and ANQGSEA. The CDR3 loop is CSGQSNTEAFF. CDR3 coding DNA: TGCAGCGGACAGTCGAACACTGAAGCTTTCTTT.

V gene TRBV20-1 combines with J gene TRBJ2-5; D call uncertain. The CDR3 contains 10 residues. The ends were cut back, 4 bases at V and 4 bases at J, with 4 bases in the middle. Germline V lookup: CDR1 DFQATT, CDR2 SNEGSKA (reference sequence). The CDR3 is CSATRETQYF. Here the CDR3 DNA reads TGCAGTGCTACCCGAGAGACCCAGTACTTC.

A few counts support this clonotype. The chain joins TRBV7-9 to TRBJ1-1; D uncertain. Germline V lookup: CDR1 SEHNR, CDR2 FQNEAQ (reference sequence). The CDR3 consists of 14 residues. V shed 4 bases and J shed 0 bases, with 9 bases lying between them. The CDR3 region has the DNA TGTGCCAGCAGCTCCGGGGAGATGAACACTGAAGCTTTCTTT. Protein sequence: CASSSGEMNTEAFF.

There are a few counts of this clonotype. The chain uses TRBV15 and TRBJ1-4; 7 nucleotides agree with TRBD1. The V segment lost 3 bases and the J segment 11 bases; nucleotides outside the gene matches: 9. The germline V gene has CDR1 LNHNV and CDR2 YYDKDF (reference sequence). This CDR3 is built from 14 residues. The CDR3 DNA reads as TGTGCCACCAGCAGGGGGGACAGCCTGATGAAACTGTTTTTT. This codes for CATSRGDSLMKLFF.

This clonotype has more than one count but fewer than ten. The V gene is TRBV5-1, the J gene TRBJ2-1; the match to TRBD2 covers 9 bases. There are 16 residues in the CDR3. Losses at the gene ends were 0 bases for V and 4 bases for J; bases not matched to a gene: 5. Germline assignment: CDR1 SGHRS and CDR2 YFSETQ. CDR3 DNA sequence: TGCGCCAGCAGCTTGGAAGTAGCGGGGGCGTACAATGAGCAGTTCTTC. This encodes CASSLEVAGAYNEQFF. Complete variable domain (other parts from reference TRBV5-1 and TRBJ2-1): KAGVTQTPRYLIKTRGQQVTLSCSPISGHRSVSWYQQTPGQGLQFLFEYFSETQRNKGNFPGRFSGRQFSNSRSEMNVSTLELGDSALYLCASSLEVAGAYNEQFFGPGTRLTVL.

This clonotype came up a few times. J is TRBJ1-5 and V is TRBV6-5, with D hard to call. The CDR3 runs 12 residues. V was clipped by 8 bases and J by 9 bases, with 14 bases between them. CDR1 and CDR2 from the germline V gene are MNHEY and SVGAGI. CDR3 residues: CASRESGGPQHF. CDR3 DNA sequence: TGTGCCAGCCGGGAGTCCGGAGGGCCCCAGCATTTT.

This clonotype has more than one count but fewer than ten. V and J are TRBV2 and TRBJ2-3; TRBD2 might be the D (7 bases). Germline V CDR1 and CDR2: SNHLY, FYNNEI. The V gene lost 6 bases and the J gene lost 2 bases, with 12 bases spanning the gap. This CDR3 region has 14 residues. The CDR3 DNA reads as TGTGCCAGCAGAGGGGGGGAGGTCACAGATACGCAGTATTTT. It encodes CASRGGEVTDTQYF.

This clonotype was seen a handful of times. V is TRBV6-6 and J is TRBJ1-2; no clear D gene. This CDR3 has 13 residues. CDR1 MNHNY and CDR2 SVGAGI come from the germline V gene (reference sequence). The V and J ends lost 7 bases and 6 bases respectively, with 15 bases between them. The CDR3 DNA reads as TGTGCCAGCATCCCGATTAGAGGGAATGGCTACACCTTC. Its protein is CASIPIRGNGYTF.

This clonotype was picked up many times. This chain joins TRBV12-3 or TRBV12-4 and TRBJ2-3; D gene ambiguous. The CDR3 length is 13 residues. V was shortened by 1 base and J by 5 bases, with 7 bases between the two germline ends. The CDR3 reads CASSLGPVDTQYF. The CDR3, as DNA: TGTGCCAGCAGTTTAGGTCCGGTAGATACGCAGTATTTT.

There are a few counts of this clonotype. This chain links TRBV27 with TRBJ2-7; no definite D call. The CDR3 loop spans 12 amino acids. CDR1 is MNHEY, CDR2 SMNVEV, per germline (reference sequence). Deletions cut 11 bases from V and 5 bases from J, with 16 bases between. CDR3 sequence (DNA): TGTGCCCTCTCGCCAGTGATAGACGAGCAGTACGTC. Translated: CALSPVIDEQYV.

The V gene is TRBV7-3, the J gene TRBJ2-2; D assignment may be TRBD1 or TRBD2 (5 bases each). V lost 5 bases and J lost 7, with 14 bases in between. Germline V gene lookup returns CDR1 SGHTA and CDR2 FQGTGA. The CDR3 sequence is 14 residues long. This CDR3 is CASSPTLGGGELFF. DNA of the CDR3: TGTGCCAGCAGCCCGACCCTTGGGGGCGGGGAGCTGTTTTTT. Filled out from reference TRBV7-3 and TRBJ2-2, the complete variable domain reads GAGVSQTPSNKVTEKGKYVELRCDPISGHTALYWYRQSLGQGPEFLIYFQGTGAADDSGLPNDRFFAVRPEGSVSTLKIQRTERGDSAVYLCASSPTLGGGELFFGEGSRLTVL.

This clonotype was counted at least ten times. This chain joins TRBV5-1 and TRBJ1-1; TRBD1 aligns across 7 bases. Per germline, CDR1 SGHRS and CDR2 YFSETQ. This CDR3 region has 14 residues. The trim removed 4 bases at V and 3 bases at J, leaving 6 bases unmatched. In DNA form, the CDR3 reads TGCGCCAGCAGCCTTACAGGGGTGGACACTGAAGCTTTCTTT. It yields the protein CASSLTGVDTEAFF. Full variable domain (missing parts from reference TRBV5-1 and TRBJ1-1): KAGVTQTPRYLIKTRGQQVTLSCSPISGHRSVSWYQQTPGQGLQFLFEYFSETQRNKGNFPGRFSGRQFSNSRSEMNVSTLELGDSALYLCASSLTGVDTEAFFGQGTRLTVV.

V is TRBV6-5 and J is TRBJ1-1; tentative D call: TRBD1 (5 bases). The length of the CDR3 is 14 residues. Trimming stripped 5 bases from V and 3 bases from J, with 13 bases between. The germline CDR1 and CDR2 sequences are MNHEY and SVGAGI. CDR3 amino acids: CASSIQVTYTEAFF. The CDR3 bases are TGTGCCAGCAGTATACAGGTTACTTACACTGAAGCTTTCTTT.

This clonotype was detected a few times. CDR3 nucleotide sequence: TGTGCCAGCAGCTCCTCCGGGACACACTCTGGAAACACCATATATTTT. Translating gives CASSSSGTHSGNTIYF. The chain employs TRBV7-6 and TRBJ1-3, with TRBD1 as a possible D gene (6 bases). This CDR3 comprises 16 residues. Germline loops: CDR1 SGHVS, CDR2 FNYEAQ. The V gene lost 4 bases and the J gene lost 0 bases, with 13 bases spanning the gap.